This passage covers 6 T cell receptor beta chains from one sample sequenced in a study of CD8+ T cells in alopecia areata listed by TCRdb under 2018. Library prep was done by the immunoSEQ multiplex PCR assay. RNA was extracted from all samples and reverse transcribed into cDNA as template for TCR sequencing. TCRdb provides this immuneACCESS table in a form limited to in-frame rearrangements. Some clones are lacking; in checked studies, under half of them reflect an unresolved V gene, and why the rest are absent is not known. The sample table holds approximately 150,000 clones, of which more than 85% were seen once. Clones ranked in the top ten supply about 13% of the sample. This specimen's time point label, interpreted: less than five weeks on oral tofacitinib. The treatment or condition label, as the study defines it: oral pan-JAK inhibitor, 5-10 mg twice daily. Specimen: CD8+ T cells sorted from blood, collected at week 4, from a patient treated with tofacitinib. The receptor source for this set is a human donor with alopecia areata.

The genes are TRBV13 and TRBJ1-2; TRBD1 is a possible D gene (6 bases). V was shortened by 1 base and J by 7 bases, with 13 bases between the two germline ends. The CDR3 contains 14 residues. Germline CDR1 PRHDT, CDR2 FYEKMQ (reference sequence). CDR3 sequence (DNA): TGTGCCAGCAGCTTAGAGGCAGGGGAAACTGGCTACACCTTC. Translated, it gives CASSLEAGETGYTF. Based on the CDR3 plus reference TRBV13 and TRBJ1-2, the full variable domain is AAGVIQSPRHLIKEKRETATLKCYPIPRHDTVYWYQQGPGQDPQFLISFYEKMQSDKGSIPDRFSAQQFSDYHSELNMSSLELGDSALYFCASSLEAGETGYTFGSGTRLTVV.

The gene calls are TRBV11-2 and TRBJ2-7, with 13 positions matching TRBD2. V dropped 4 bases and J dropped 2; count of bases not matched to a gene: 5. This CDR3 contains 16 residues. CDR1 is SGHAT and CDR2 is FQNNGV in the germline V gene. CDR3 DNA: TGTGCCAGCAGCTCACCGGGACTAGCGGGAACCTACGAGCAGTACTTC. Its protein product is CASSSPGLAGTYEQYF.

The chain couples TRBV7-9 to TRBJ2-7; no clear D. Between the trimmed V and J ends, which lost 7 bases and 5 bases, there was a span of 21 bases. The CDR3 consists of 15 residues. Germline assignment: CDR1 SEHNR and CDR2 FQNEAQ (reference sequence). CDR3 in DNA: TGTGCCAGCACAAATCTTGCAAGGGCCCCCCACGAGCAGTACTTC. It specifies CASTNLARAPHEQYF.

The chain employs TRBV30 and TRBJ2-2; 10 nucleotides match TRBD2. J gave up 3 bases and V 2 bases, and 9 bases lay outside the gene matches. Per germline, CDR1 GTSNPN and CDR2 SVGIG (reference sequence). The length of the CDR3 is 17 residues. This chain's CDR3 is CAWSWVAGGHDTGELFF. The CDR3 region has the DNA TGTGCCTGGAGTTGGGTAGCGGGGGGCCACGACACCGGGGAGCTGTTTTTT.

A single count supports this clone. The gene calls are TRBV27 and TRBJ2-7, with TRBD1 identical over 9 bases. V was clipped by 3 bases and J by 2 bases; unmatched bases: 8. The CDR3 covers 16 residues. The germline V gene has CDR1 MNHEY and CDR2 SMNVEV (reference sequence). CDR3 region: CASSFLGQGNPYEQYF. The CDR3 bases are TGTGCCAGCAGTTTTTTGGGACAGGGTAACCCCTACGAGCAGTACTTC.

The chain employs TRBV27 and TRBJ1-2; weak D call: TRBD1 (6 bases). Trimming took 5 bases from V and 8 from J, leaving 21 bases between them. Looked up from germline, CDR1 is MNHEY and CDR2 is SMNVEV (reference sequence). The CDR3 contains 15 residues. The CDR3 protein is CASSTQGSLGGGYTF. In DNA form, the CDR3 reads TGTGCCAGCAGTACCCAGGGGAGTTTGGGAGGAGGCTACACCTTC.